This T cell receptor beta chain was captured in a study of cytomegalovirus exposure and HLA in healthy donors. Study-level findings and limits: Both high specificity and high sensitivity reportedly marked the classifier's diagnosis of cytomegalovirus status.

PCR involved 60 Vbeta and 13 Jbeta primers. Sequencing used immunoSEQ multiplex PCR; TCRdb keeps in-frame clones, though not all of them. Here the sample spans under 200,000 clones, less than 90% being singletons. The CDR3 length is 13 residues. CDR1 and CDR2 from the germline V gene are MNHEY and SVGAGI. Trimming shortened V by 6 bases and J by 13 bases, and 18 bases separated the two germline ends. On this clone: The antigen is unknown.

The clonotype comes from a man aged 30-40 years in good health and CMV-seronegative. The chain combines TRBV6-5 with TRBJ1-4; D remains unclear. Sequenced input: PBMCs. The chain's CDR3 is CASRGGRVGGLFF. The CDR3 region has the DNA TGTGCCAGCAGAGGCGGTCGCGTTGGTGGACTGTTTTTT.